This T cell receptor beta chain appears in the sequencing data of a study of blood T cell repertoires in COVID-19. The overall study: Donors in the United States, Italy and Spain gave samples during acute or convalescent COVID-19. PBMCs, B-cell-depleted T cells, or T cells provided the cDNA or gDNA that made up the material.

Under the authors' procedure: Amplification from reference gene primers served as the basis for estimated nucleated cell counts. Generated by immunoSEQ multiplex PCR, the TCRdb table keeps only in-frame clones and is missing some. From that table come the V and J calls and clone size; the DNA was used to work out D and trimming. The repertoire holds 90,000 to 150,000 clones, more than 60% seen once, with 2.5% to 3% in the top ten. Germline V gene data show CDR1 as SGHRS and CDR2 as YFSETQ. This CDR3 comprises 15 residues. Trimming removed 1 base from V and 3 bases from J, with 10 bases in between. Sequencing was performed on peripheral blood. This receptor was obtained from a man aged 50 to 59 with acute or convalescent COVID-19. The V gene is TRBV5-1, the J gene TRBJ1-4; the D is unclear. CDR3 sequence reads: CASSLSGWANEKLFF. CDR3 nucleotides: TGCGCCAGCAGCTTGAGCGGGTGGGCTAATGAAAAACTGTTTTTT.